This T cell receptor beta chain stems from a study of T cell responses to AZD1222 COVID-19 vaccine. Study-level points and caveats: Sampling captured repertoires only after the peak T cell response. Clonal diversity was possibly underestimated; the donors were predominantly white British and more often female.

Germline assignment: CDR1 MNHEY and CDR2 SVGAGI. This CDR3 spans 12 amino acids. The ends were cut back, 10 bases at V and 2 bases at J, with 10 bases in the middle. Comment on this clone: Its target is not known.

Libraries were prepared by immunoSEQ multiplex PCR; TCRdb keeps only in-frame clonotypes and omits some of them. The table has 200,000 or so clones, 85% to 95% seen once. The starting material was peripheral blood, obtained on day 0 of AZD1222 vaccination. The clonotype was recovered from an adult in good health. V is TRBV6-5 and J is TRBJ2-3; D uncertain. This CDR3 is CATFSYTDTQYF. As DNA, the CDR3 is TGTGCCACCTTTAGCTACACAGATACGCAGTATTTT.